This is a list of T cell receptor beta chains from one sample in a study of cytomegalovirus exposure and HLA in healthy donors. Only in-frame clones appear in the TCRdb table, and some are missing; sequencing was by immunoSEQ multiplex PCR. The data show approximately 210,000 clones, about 76% seen once. Sequenced material: PBMCs. These receptors were taken from a woman in her forties or fifties in good health and CMV-seronegative. Both conserved end residues are part of each CDR3. A D gene is named only where the DNA matches it firmly. Clone size, where shown, is once, few, many, or a class for clones that have expanded.

d_call j_call clone_size v_call cdr3_aa cdr3_nt
- TRBJ1-2 - TRBV5-1 CASSPLRQFNYGYTF TGCGCCAGCAGCCCCCTCCGACAATTTAACTATGGCTACACCTTC
TRBD1 TRBJ1-6 - TRBV19 CASSMTGAMGSPLHF TGTGCCAGTAGTATGACAGGGGCGATGGGTTCACCCCTCCACTTT
TRBD2 TRBJ2-3 once TRBV5-4 CASTLLGGGTTDTQYF TGTGCCAGCACCTTGCTTGGGGGGGGGACCACAGATACGCAGTATTTT
TRBD1 TRBJ2-2 - TRBV28 CASSSDRARTGELFF TGTGCCAGCAGCTCCGACAGGGCTCGGACCGGGGAGCTGTTTTTT
TRBD1 TRBJ1-2 once TRBV7-9 CASSPTGDSYTF TGTGCCAGCAGCCCGACAGGGGATAGCTACACCTTC
TRBD2 TRBJ2-1 - TRBV7-3 CASSLTSGGPGQFF TGTGCCAGCAGCTTAACTAGCGGGGGACCCGGGCAGTTCTTC
- TRBJ2-7 - TRBV18 CASSPPSVYEQYF TGTGCCAGCTCACCACCGTCAGTCTACGAGCAGTACTTC
- TRBJ1-1 few TRBV27 CASSRRGGTEAFF TGTGCCAGCAGTCGAAGAGGGGGCACTGAAGCTTTCTTT
- TRBJ1-1 many TRBV7-9 CAITPGGTEAFF TGTGCCATCACCCCGGGAGGAACTGAAGCTTTCTTT
TRBD1 TRBJ1-4 - TRBV7-9 CASSSSWTGDNEKLFF TGTGCCAGCAGCTCCTCGTGGACAGGGGATAATGAAAAACTGTTTTTT
TRBD1 TRBJ1-2 - TRBV7-3 CASSSTGEDGYTF TGTGCCAGCAGCTCGACAGGGGAGGATGGCTACACCTTC
- TRBJ1-1 - TRBV19 CASSLQPGNTEAFF TGTGCCAGTAGCCTTCAACCAGGGAACACTGAAGCTTTCTTT
- TRBJ2-5 - TRBV27 CATSPGARQETQYF TGTGCCACCTCCCCAGGGGCTAGACAAGAGACCCAGTACTTC
- TRBJ2-5 few TRBV2 CASGYEQEAQYF TGTGCCAGCGGGTACGAACAAGAGGCCCAGTACTTC
TRBD2 TRBJ2-7 - TRBV28 CASRPLAGGPYEQYF TGTGCCAGCAGACCACTAGCGGGAGGACCCTACGAGCAGTACTTC
TRBD1 TRBJ1-6 once TRBV4-2 CASSQPGQGSPLHF TGTGCCAGCAGCCAACCGGGACAGGGATCTCCCCTCCACTTT
TRBD1 TRBJ2-7 - TRBV6-5 CASSTRTGGAHEQYF TGTGCCAGCAGTACTAGGACAGGGGGTGCCCACGAGCAGTACTTC
- TRBJ1-2 once TRBV29-1 CSVEELPRDGYTF TGCAGCGTTGAAGAGCTCCCCCGGGATGGCTACACCTTC
TRBD2 TRBJ2-5 - TRBV11-2 CASSFGLAGSQETQYF TGTGCCAGCAGCTTCGGACTAGCGGGGAGCCAAGAGACCCAGTACTTC